This T cell receptor beta chain emerged from a study of blood T cell repertoires in COVID-19. Here immunoSEQ multiplex PCR was the method, and the copy in TCRdb shows in-frame clones only, minus some. The sample shows 200,000 to 300,000 clones, approximately 83% of them seen only once. V lost 4 bases, J lost 1 base, and 2 bases stayed unmatched. Germline loops: CDR1 SGHRS, CDR2 YFSETQ. The CDR3 has 15 residues. The chain recombines TRBV5-1 with TRBJ2-2; TRBD2 matches 9 bases. The origin of this receptor is a woman aged 40 to 50 with acute COVID-19. Sequencing used PBMCs or T cells enriched from blood (not recorded which). CDR3 coding DNA: TGCGCCAGCAGCCGACTAGCGGAGAACACCGGGGAGCTGTTTTTT. This codes for CASSRLAENTGELFF.